The source of this TCR beta chain is a study of blood T cell repertoires in COVID-19. At the level of the study: Both acute and convalescent COVID-19 samples were obtained from the United States, Italy and Spain. Nucleic acid was either cDNA or gDNA, and it came from T cells, B-cell-depleted T cells, or PBMCs.

A single count supports this clone. Original processing notes: Nucleated cell counts were estimated from reference gene primer amplification. Sequenced by immunoSEQ multiplex PCR; TCRdb stores in-frame clones only, minus some. D and trimming were read from the DNA, whereas the V and J calls and clone size are those reported in that table. The sample carries some 69,000 clones, about nine tenths recorded once. The germline V gene encodes CDR1 MNHEY and CDR2 SVGAGI. V lost 2 bases and J lost 3, with 14 bases in between. The CDR3 is 16 residues long. The specimen was peripheral blood. This chain links TRBV6-5 with TRBJ2-1; tentative D call: TRBD2 (6 bases). The TCR originated in a man in his 60s with acute or convalescent COVID-19. CDR3 nucleotide sequence: TGTGCCAGCAGTTACAGAAGGACGGGGGACTACAATGAGCAGTTCTTC. Its translation is CASSYRRTGDYNEQFF.